The entry below describes one T cell receptor beta chain. Its antigen remains unknown. This sample includes further DNA sequences coding for the same CDR3. This entry is derived from a study of shared clonotypes between healthy human individuals. Only in-frame clones appear in the TCRdb table, and some are missing; sequencing was by immunoSEQ multiplex PCR. The sample has 1.6 million or so clones, around 97% seen once. The length of the CDR3 is 14 residues. CDR1 is SGHNT and CDR2 is YYREEE in the germline V gene (reference sequence). The germline V and J ends were trimmed by 1 base and 3 bases, with 11 bases remaining between them. General study points: Deeper or shallower sequencing was expected to change how clonotypes are shared among donors.

This sequence joins TRBV5-4 and TRBJ2-7, with a possible D match to TRBD2 (5 bases). The TCR was taken from a man aged 25-40 years in good health. Sample: naive CD4+ T cells sorted from blood. Subset described: CD45RA+ positively selected. The CDR3 DNA is TGTGCCAGCAGCTTGAGCGGTTCTCGCTACGAGCAGTACTTC. Protein: CASSLSGSRYEQYF.